The 12 T cell receptor beta chains below come from one sample, sequenced in a study of blood T cell repertoires in COVID-19. Measured with immunoSEQ multiplex PCR; TCRdb has only the in-frame clones, and not every one. The sample has about 58,000 clones, 85% to 90% seen once; the top ten hold roughly 5%. Material for sequencing was peripheral blood. The receptors were gathered from a man aged 35 to 55 with active COVID-19.

The genes are TRBV4-1 and TRBJ2-7; perhaps TRBD1 as D (5 bases). Germline values: CDR1 MGHRA, CDR2 YSYEKL. The CDR3 has 13 residues. V was pared by 4 bases and J by 2 bases, with 9 bases between. CDR3 sequence: CASSRGETYEQYF. The CDR3 DNA reads TGCGCCAGCAGCCGGGGCGAGACCTACGAGCAGTACTTC.

This sequence joins TRBV5-6 and TRBJ2-3; no firm D call. The CDR3 contains 14 residues. The germline CDR1 and CDR2 sequences are SGHDT and YYEEEE. V lost 1 base to trimming and J lost 1 base, with 7 bases between them. This CDR3 reads CASSLWAGTDTQYF. The CDR3 coding sequence is TGTGCCAGCAGCTTGTGGGCCGGCACAGATACGCAGTATTTT.

The V call is TRBV9, the J call TRBJ1-3; D not certain. The CDR3 is 13 residues long. Per germline, CDR1 SGDLS and CDR2 YYNGEE. The V end lost 4 bases, the J end lost 3 bases, and 8 bases lay between the germline ends. The CDR3: CASSPAGGNTIYF. The CDR3 region has the DNA TGTGCCAGCAGCCCCGCGGGTGGAAACACCATATATTTT.

This chain links TRBV4-1 with TRBJ2-7; TRBD2 matches at 8 bases. J was trimmed by 2 bases and V by 0 bases; bases with no gene match: 3. The CDR3 runs 15 residues. Germline loops: CDR1 MGHRA, CDR2 YSYEKL. This chain's CDR3 is CASSQEREAPYEQYF. The CDR3 nucleotides are TGCGCCAGCAGCCAAGAGCGGGAGGCCCCCTACGAGCAGTACTTC.

This clone was seen more than once but under ten times. The chain recombines TRBV12-3 or TRBV12-4 with TRBJ1-5; D uncertain. The CDR3 is 12 residues long. V gave up 6 bases and J gave up 2 bases, with 5 bases separating them. In nucleotides, the CDR3 is TGTGCCAGCAGCCTTGGCAATCAGCCCCAGCATTTT. Protein: CASSLGNQPQHF.

The gene calls are TRBV5-1 and TRBJ1-4; D is possibly TRBD1 (5 bases). Looked up from germline, CDR1 is SGHRS and CDR2 is YFSETQ. The CDR3 covers 15 residues. Deletions cut 2 bases from V and 2 bases from J, with 10 bases between. CDR3 region: CASSLKGRTNEKLFF. The CDR3 coding sequence is TGCGCCAGCAGCTTAAAGGGGCGGACTAATGAAAAACTGTTTTTT.

This chain uses TRBV19 with TRBJ2-7; a possible D gene is TRBD2 (5 bases). The CDR3 consists of 15 residues. Trimming pared 1 base from V and 5 bases from J, leaving 15 bases between. Germline CDR1 and CDR2: LNHDA and SQIVND (reference sequence). The chain's CDR3 is CASSIGGYEVDEQYF. CDR3 DNA: TGTGCCAGTAGTATAGGAGGGTACGAGGTGGACGAGCAGTACTTC.

The rearrangement links TRBV5-6 to TRBJ2-5; 8 bases agree with TRBD2. The CDR3 extends over 14 amino acids. Germline assignment: CDR1 SGHDT and CDR2 YYEEEE. J lost 4 bases, V lost 0 bases, and 2 bases had no gene match. CDR3 sequence: CASSLGLAGETQYF. The CDR3 nucleotides read TGTGCCAGCAGCTTGGGGCTAGCGGGAGAGACCCAGTACTTC.

The chain has TRBV19 and TRBJ1-1; D remains ambiguous. Trimming took off 5 bases at V and 8 bases at J, with 15 bases between the two ends. Looked up from germline, CDR1 is LNHDA and CDR2 is SQIVND (reference sequence). This CDR3 spans 13 amino acids. CDR3 sequence reads: CASSPQSGSEAFF. CDR3 DNA: TGTGCCAGTAGTCCCCAAAGTGGGAGCGAAGCTTTCTTT. The complete variable domain, with remaining parts taken from reference TRBV19 and TRBJ1-1, reads DGGITQSPKYLFRKEGQNVTLSCEQNLNHDAMYWYRQDPGQGLRLIYYSQIVNDFQKGDIAEGYSVSREKKESFPLTVTSAQKNPTAFYLCASSPQSGSEAFFGQGTRLTVV.

V gene TRBV10-1 combines with J gene TRBJ2-2; D may be TRBD2 (6 bases). V was cut by 6 bases and J by 4 bases, with 9 bases left in between. The CDR3 sequence is 13 residues long. CDR1 and CDR2 from the germline V gene are WNHNN and SYGVQD (reference sequence). The DNA for the CDR3 is TGCGCCAGCAGCCCGGGGGTCACCGGGGAGCTGTTTTTT. This encodes CASSPGVTGELFF.

The genes are TRBV30 and TRBJ1-2; D is undetermined. Germline V gene sequence: CDR1 GTSNPN, CDR2 SVGIG (reference sequence). Trimming stripped 2 bases from V and 2 bases from J, with 9 bases between. The CDR3 sequence is 13 residues long. The CDR3 DNA sequence: TGTGCCTGGAGTCCCACAGTCAACTATGGCTACACCTTC. As protein: CAWSPTVNYGYTF.

The chain couples TRBV7-8 to TRBJ2-2; TRBD2 matches at 7 bases. The CDR3 has 13 residues. Per germline, CDR1 SGHVS and CDR2 FQNEAQ. J was trimmed by 6 bases and V by 6 bases; bases with no gene match: 4. The CDR3 region is CASRRDYSGELFF. Here the CDR3 DNA reads TGTGCCAGCAGACGGGACTATTCCGGGGAGCTGTTTTTT.